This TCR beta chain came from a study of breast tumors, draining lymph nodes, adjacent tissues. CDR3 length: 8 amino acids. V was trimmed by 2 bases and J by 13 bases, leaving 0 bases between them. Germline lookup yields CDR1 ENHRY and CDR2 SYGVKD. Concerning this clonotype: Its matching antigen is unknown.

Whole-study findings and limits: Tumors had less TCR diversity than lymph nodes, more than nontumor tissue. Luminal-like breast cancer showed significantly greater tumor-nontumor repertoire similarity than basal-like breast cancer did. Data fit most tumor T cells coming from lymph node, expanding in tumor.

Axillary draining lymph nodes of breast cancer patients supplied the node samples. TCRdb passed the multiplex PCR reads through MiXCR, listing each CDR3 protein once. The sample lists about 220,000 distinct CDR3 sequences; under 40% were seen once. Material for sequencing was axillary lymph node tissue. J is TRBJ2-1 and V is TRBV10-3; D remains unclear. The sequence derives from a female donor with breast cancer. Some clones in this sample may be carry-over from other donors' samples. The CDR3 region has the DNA TGTGCCATCAGTGAGCAGTTCTTC. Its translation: CAISEQFF.